Listed below are T cell receptor beta chains from one sample, sequenced in a study of cytomegalovirus exposure and HLA in healthy donors. Some clones are missing from TCRdb's copy, which holds only in-frame ones; the method was immunoSEQ multiplex PCR. The sample carries 95,000 to 120,000 clones, about 68% recorded once. Sequences were obtained from PBMCs. The receptors were gathered from a woman between 40 and 50 years old in good health and CMV-seropositive. CDR3s include the opening cysteine and the closing phenylalanine or tryptophan. D genes are given only for firm matches. Expanded clones are given a class, and other clones once, few, many or no size at all.

-,TRBJ2-2,-,TRBV27,TGTGCCAGCAGTTTTCTCTCTGGCCTGAACACCGGGGAGCTGTTTTTT,CASSFLSGLNTGELFF
-,TRBJ2-2,-,TRBV4-2,TGTGCCAGCCGCGGTCAGGGTTACACCGGGGAGCTGTTTTTT,CASRGQGYTGELFF
-,TRBJ1-1,-,TRBV5-5,TGTGCCAGCAGCTTCCACAGGGTGAACACTGAAGCTTTCTTT,CASSFHRVNTEAFF
TRBD2,TRBJ2-1,-,TRBV6-1,TGTGCCAGCAGTGATTGGGCTAGCGGGGGCCTTTACAATGAGCAGTTCTTC,CASSDWASGGLYNEQFF
-,TRBJ1-5,-,TRBV12-5,TGTGCTAGTGGTTTGGGACTTGATCAGCCCCAGCATTTT,CASGLGLDQPQHF
-,TRBJ2-1,once,TRBV7-2,TGTGCCAGCAGCACTCGGCGGCAACAGTTCTTC,CASSTRRQQFF
TRBD1,TRBJ1-3,-,TRBV12-5,TGTGCTAGTGGTTTGGGGACAGGGCAGGACACCATATATTTT,CASGLGTGQDTIYF
TRBD1,TRBJ1-1,-,TRBV27,TGTGCCAGCATCCTATACGGGACAGGGGAAGCTTTCTTT,CASILYGTGEAFF
TRBD2,TRBJ2-3,once,TRBV7-8,TGTGCCAGCAACTTATATAGCGGGGGGGTTCCAGATACGCAGTATTTT,CASNLYSGGVPDTQYF
-,TRBJ1-4,-,TRBV7-8,TGTGCCAGCAGCTTAGGGAGAAGCAGCAATGAAAAACTGTTTTTT,CASSLGRSSNEKLFF
TRBD2,TRBJ2-7,-,TRBV11-3,TGTGCCAGCAGCTTAGCAGCGGGACTAGGCGTCGAGCAGTACTTC,CASSLAAGLGVEQYF
-,TRBJ2-5,-,TRBV7-9,TGTGCCAGTAACTCAGCGCAAGAGACCCAGTACTTC,CASNSAQETQYF
TRBD2,TRBJ2-3,-,TRBV5-1,TGCGCCAGCAGCTTGGGAGCTCTAGCGGGAGCCAAGGATACGCAGTATTTT,CASSLGALAGAKDTQYF
TRBD1,TRBJ2-7,-,TRBV27,TGTGCCAGCAGTTTTTTTCCGGGGACAGGCTACGAGCAGTACTTC,CASSFFPGTGYEQYF
TRBD1,TRBJ2-7,few,TRBV28,TGTGCCAGCAGTTCCGGGACAGGGGGCTCCTACGAGCAGTACTTC,CASSSGTGGSYEQYF
TRBD2,TRBJ2-5,-,TRBV18,TGTGCCAGCTCACCACCGTTGGGGACTAGCGGCACCTACCAAGAGACCCAGTACTTC,CASSPPLGTSGTYQETQYF
-,TRBJ1-2,-,TRBV9,TGTGCCAGCAGCGTAGGTAAGGGGAACTATGGCTACACCTTC,CASSVGKGNYGYTF
-,TRBJ1-2,-,TRBV6-1,TGTGCCAGCAGTGAAGCCAGATATAACTATGGCTACACCTTC,CASSEARYNYGYTF
-,TRBJ2-5,-,TRBV5-1,TGCGCCAGCAGCAGGACAGTCCAAGAGACCCAGTACTTC,CASSRTVQETQYF
TRBD1,TRBJ1-1,-,TRBV19,TGTGCCAGTAACTCCCGGGACAGGGGGAACATTGAAGCTTTCTTT,CASNSRDRGNIEAFF
TRBD2,TRBJ2-3,-,TRBV7-3,TGTGCCAGCAGCCGCGGGGGGCCCACAGATACGCAGTATTTT,CASSRGGPTDTQYF
TRBD1,TRBJ1-2,-,TRBV23-1,TGCGCCAGCAGTCAATCTGGGGCGGACAGGGATGGCTACACCTTC,CASSQSGADRDGYTF
TRBD1,TRBJ2-7,once,TRBV7-3,TGTGCCAGCAGCCCTGGGACAGGTCTCTCCTACGAGCAGTACTTC,CASSPGTGLSYEQYF
-,TRBJ2-7,once,TRBV7-6,TGTGCCAGCAGCTTTGGTGCTAGCACCTACGAGCAGTACTTC,CASSFGASTYEQYF
-,TRBJ2-2,-,TRBV29-1,TGCAGCGGAAAAGTTCTGTCGGGTACCGGGGAGCTGTTTTTT,CSGKVLSGTGELFF
TRBD1,TRBJ2-5,-,TRBV5-1,TGCGCCAGCAAGGATTGGGGACAGGGGCAAGAGACCCAGTACTTC,CASKDWGQGQETQYF
-,TRBJ1-4,-,TRBV6-6,TGTGCCAGCACCGAGGCGGGGGCCGCAACTAATGAAAAACTGTTTTTT,CASTEAGAATNEKLFF
-,TRBJ1-1,-,TRBV30,TGTGCCTGGAGTGTTAAGGGACTGAGGAACACTGAAGCTTTCTTT,CAWSVKGLRNTEAFF